This entry concerns a single T cell receptor (beta chain). The antigen remains undetermined. A much larger clone lies a single base off, so this may be a read error. This record belongs to a study of tumor-infiltrating lymphocytes in primary liver carcinoma. Overall study context: Roughly 3.65 to 8 million productive TCRbeta reads were obtained per sample, with similar numbers across tissue types.

From about 19-30 mg of unsorted bulk tissue, DNA and RNA were co-extracted together. With around 500 ng total RNA as template and a constant-region primer, TCR beta cDNA was made. Three rounds of nested multiplex PCR with slightly modified ARM-PCR produced TCR beta libraries. A C-beta reverse primer and TRBV1-TRBV30 forward primers served in each of the first two PCR rounds, at about 10 cycles apiece. Each CDR3 protein is one row after TCRdb ran MiXCR on the multiplex PCR reads. This table holds approximately 92,000 distinct CDR3 sequences, approximately 72% found once. Germline assignment: CDR1 SQVTM and CDR2 ANQGSEA. V shed 7 bases and J shed 6 bases, with 22 bases lying between them. The CDR3 runs to 14 residues. Broader study findings: Lower overlap was observed for tumor-adjacent and tumor-blood pairs relative to tumor region pairs.

The clonotype was recovered from a man aged 40-49 years with primary liver carcinoma and hepatitis B virus infection. The sample was tumor-adjacent normal liver tissue. This chain connects TRBV29-1 to TRBJ2-7; possible D gene TRBD2, 5 bases. The chain's CDR3 is CSAKTTSISLEQYF. CDR3 DNA: TGCAGCGCCAAAACTACTAGTATTAGTCTCGAGCAGTACTTC.